Each of the 17 T cell receptor beta chains below was sequenced from the same sample in a study of T cell repertoires in cytomegalovirus infection. MiXCR, applied by TCRdb to the reads, yields one record per CDR3 protein. The sample has roughly 630,000 distinct CDR3 sequences; roughly a quarter are singletons. The source material was CD8+ T cells from PBMCs. These receptors originate from a human donor in good health (CMV status not recorded). Some clones in this sample may be carry-over from other donors' samples.

This clonotype came up many times. The CDR3 DNA follows: TGTGCCAGCAGCCCGGGTGGAGGGGTCACCGGGGAGCTGTTTTTT. Encoded protein: CASSPGGGVTGELFF. V usage is TRBV12-3 or TRBV12-4 and J usage is TRBJ2-2, with D possibly matching TRBD2 (6 bases). The V gene lost 6 bases and the J gene lost 4 bases, with 15 bases spanning the gap. The CDR3 consists of 15 residues.

The CDR3 reads CASSIMDRDRLFF. CDR3 DNA: TGTGCCAGTAGTATAATGGACAGGGATAGGCTGTTTTTT. This chain connects TRBV19 to TRBJ2-2; 8 bases are shared with TRBD1. The germline V gene encodes CDR1 LNHDA and CDR2 SQIVND (reference sequence). The CDR3 runs 13 residues. J lost 13 bases, V lost 2 bases, and 6 bases had no gene match.

This clonotype was found many times. The chain has TRBV7-6 and TRBJ2-1; D is unclear. Germline V gene sequence: CDR1 SGHVS, CDR2 FNYEAQ. The CDR3 runs to 13 residues. V lost 6 bases and J 6 bases, leaving 12 bases between the germline ends. The CDR3 protein is CASSSTDLNEQFF. CDR3 nucleotide sequence: TGTGCCAGCAGTTCTACCGATCTCAATGAGCAGTTCTTC.

This chain connects TRBV20-1 to TRBJ1-6; D remains ambiguous. The germline CDR1 and CDR2 sequences are DFQATT and SNEGSKA (reference sequence). V lost 3 bases and J lost 10, with 4 bases in between. The CDR3 is 10 amino acids. The CDR3 region is CSASGSPLHF. In DNA, the CDR3 is TGCAGTGCTAGTGGCTCACCCCTCCACTTT.

The rearrangement joins TRBV5-1 to TRBJ1-1; the D gene is possibly TRBD1 (5 bases). The CDR3 covers 13 residues. Trimming removed 4 bases at V and 4 bases at J, with 11 bases between. The V gene's germline CDR1 is SGHRS and CDR2 YFSETQ. This CDR3 is CASSIHGGTEAFF. Written as DNA, the CDR3 is TGCGCCAGCAGCATACACGGGGGCACTGAAGCTTTCTTT.

This clonotype was counted ten times or more. J is TRBJ1-4 and V is TRBV6-5; D is perhaps TRBD1 (5 bases). The CDR3 contains 16 residues. CDR1 MNHEY and CDR2 SVGAGI come from the germline V gene. V gave up 5 bases and J gave up 0 bases, with 13 bases separating them. CDR3 sequence: CASSLTGDSTNEKLFF. The CDR3 nucleotides are TGTGCCAGCAGTCTCACGGGGGATTCAACTAATGAAAAACTGTTTTTT.

The chain carries TRBV20-1 and TRBJ1-2; TRBD1 matches 7 bases. V was clipped by 0 bases and J by 7 bases; unmatched bases: 5. Germline V CDR1 and CDR2: DFQATT, SNEGSKA (reference sequence). The CDR3 runs 13 residues. The CDR3 bases are TGCAGTGCTAGAGAAGAGGGGGCAGGTGGCTACACCTTC. Amino acids: CSAREEGAGGYTF.

This clonotype has more than one count but fewer than ten. The chain employs TRBV7-9 and TRBJ2-2; D possibly uses TRBD1 or TRBD2 (5 bases each). V dropped 6 bases and J dropped 0 bases, with 20 bases sitting between them. This CDR3 is built from 18 residues. Germline V lookup: CDR1 SEHNR, CDR2 FQNEAQ (reference sequence). DNA for the CDR3: TGTGCCAGCAGTCCAGGCCCCCCGGGGCCCCCGAACACCGGGGAGCTGTTTTTT. This gives the protein CASSPGPPGPPNTGELFF.

The gene calls are TRBV7-9 and TRBJ2-7; 12 bases agree with TRBD2. V shed 2 bases, J shed 6 bases, and the junction held 11 bases outside the gene matches. The length of the CDR3 is 17 residues. Germline V gene data show CDR1 as SEHNR and CDR2 as FQNEAQ (reference sequence). The CDR3 here is CASSLPTSGGVFREQYF. In nucleotides, the CDR3 is TGTGCCAGCAGCTTACCGACTAGCGGGGGAGTTTTTCGCGAGCAGTACTTC. Full variable domain (missing parts from reference TRBV7-9 and TRBJ2-7): DTGVSQNPRHKITKRGQNVTFRCDPISEHNRLYWYRQTLGQGPEFLTYFQNEAQLEKSRLLSDRFSAERPKGSFSTLEIQRTEQGDSAMYLCASSLPTSGGVFREQYFGPGTRLTVT.

About this clonotype: One base away lies a much larger clone, so this may be a sequencing read error. V gene TRBV5-6 combines with J gene TRBJ2-7; 9 bases agree with TRBD1. The CDR3 is 16 amino acids. Germline V gives CDR1 SGHDT, CDR2 YYEEEE. The CDR3 region has the DNA TGTGCCAACAGCTCATGGTGGGACAGGGACGCCTACGAGCAGTACTTC. Protein sequence: CANSSWWDRDAYEQYF.

This clonotype has a count of ten or more. The V gene is TRBV7-9, the J gene TRBJ2-1, with 9 bases identical to TRBD1. Germline V lookup: CDR1 SEHNR, CDR2 FQNEAQ (reference sequence). J gave up 4 bases and V 0 bases, and 4 bases lay outside the gene matches. The CDR3 is 16 residues long. Here the CDR3 DNA reads TGTGCCAGCAGCTTAGCCTCGGGACAGGGATACAATGAGCAGTTCTTC. It encodes CASSLASGQGYNEQFF.

The chain uses TRBV7-3 and TRBJ2-5; possibly TRBD1 for D (6 bases). The CDR3 is 15 residues long. The germline V and J ends were trimmed by 5 bases and 5 bases, with 18 bases remaining between them. In germline, CDR1 is SGHTA, CDR2 FQGTGA. The CDR3 loop is CASSPSGHPQETQYF. Written as DNA, the CDR3 is TGTGCCAGCAGCCCGTCGGGACACCCGCAGGAGACCCAGTACTTC.

This clonotype was seen a single time. The chain recombines TRBV20-1 with TRBJ2-2; D gene uncertain. The CDR3 has 14 residues. V shed 3 bases and J shed 1 base, with 9 bases lying between them. Per germline, CDR1 DFQATT and CDR2 SNEGSKA (reference sequence). As DNA, the CDR3 is TGCAGTGCTAGGGGCAGGTTGAACACCGGGGAGCTGTTTTTT. Translating it yields CSARGRLNTGELFF.

This clonotype was seen only a few times. This chain links TRBV14 with TRBJ1-2, with TRBD1 identical over 7 bases. The V gene's germline CDR1 is SGHDN and CDR2 FVKESK. This CDR3 has 16 residues. The ends lost 11 bases at V and 1 base at J; junction bases unmatched: 16. The DNA for the CDR3 is TGTGCCTCGAGTGACAGGGCATCATTTTTTAACTATGGCTACACCTTC. Its translation: CASSDRASFFNYGYTF.

This clonotype has at least ten counts. The chain carries TRBV25-1 and TRBJ2-5; D remains ambiguous. This CDR3 has 13 residues. Germline-derived CDR1 and CDR2 are MGHDK and SYGVNS. V gave up 6 bases and J gave up 4 bases, with 12 bases separating them. The DNA for the CDR3 is TGTGCCAGCAGCGTTGGACCACCAGAGACCCAGTACTTC. Translation gives CASSVGPPETQYF.

V is TRBV28 and J is TRBJ2-7; no reliable D call. This CDR3 spans 11 amino acids. Trimming shortened V by 6 bases and J by 7 bases, and 10 bases separated the two germline ends. Germline CDR1 MDHEN, CDR2 SYDVKM. CDR3: CASSSLREQYV. CDR3 nucleotides: TGTGCCAGCAGCTCCCTTAGGGAGCAGTACGTC.

The chain has TRBV27 and TRBJ1-1, with 12 bases matching TRBD1. Unmatched junction bases numbered 8, after V lost 4 bases and J lost 5 bases. CDR1 is MNHEY, CDR2 SMNVEV, per germline (reference sequence). This CDR3 comprises 16 residues. The CDR3 sequence: CASSWTGTGGFTEAFF. The CDR3 nucleotides read TGTGCCAGCAGTTGGACCGGGACAGGGGGCTTTACTGAAGCTTTCTTT.